This T cell receptor (beta chain) appears in the sequencing data of a study of identical twins. The study, taken as a whole, reports: Zero-insertion analyses were open to partial confounding by invariant MAIT and iNKT cells. Abundant cord blood beta clonotypes carried fewer insertions; memory repertoires showed none.

One entry per CDR3 protein results from TCRdb running MiXCR on the 5' RACE reads. The repertoire holds hundreds of thousands of distinct CDR3 sequences, 8.6% seen once, with 0.98% in the top ten. This clonotype was picked up many times. The antigen is not known. Every sampled donor was Caucasian and healthy. This sample was shared with a second study, whose subject was yellow fever vaccine responses in identical twins.

The sample taken for sequencing was PBMCs. The source of this sequence is a woman aged 18-29 years in good health.

CDR3 sequence (DNA): TGCAGTGCTAGAGGGGGGGGGTCCTACCGGGACTCCTATGGTATACAGTTCTTC. Translating it yields CSARGGGSYRDSYGIQFF. V and J are TRBV20-1 and TRBJ2-1; 7 bases agree with TRBD2. Germline V gives CDR1 DFQATT, CDR2 SNEGSKA (reference sequence). J was trimmed by 13 bases and V by 1 base; bases with no gene match: 25. The CDR3 extends over 18 amino acids.